This TCR beta chain was recovered during a study of T cells in localized non-small cell lung cancer. Worth noting for this clone: The antigen is undetermined.

The CDR3 runs 16 residues. Study findings and constraints: Paired adjacent lung recovered a median about 61 of the top 100 tumor clones.

Sequencing used immunoSEQ multiplex PCR; TCRdb keeps in-frame clones, though not all of them. The sample lists about 30,000 clones, approximately 90% occurring once. Source: peripheral blood, taken before any cancer treatment. The receptor's source is a female donor at least 60 years old with stage III squamous cell lung carcinoma. J is TRBJ2-7 and V is TRBV21-1; TRBD1 reflects the table's D call only, with no check against the DNA. TRBV21-1 is listed as a pseudogene. The CDR3 DNA reads TGTGCCAGCAGCAAAGCTCGGCAGGGTTCCGACTACGAGCAGTACTTC. Amino acids: CASSKARQGSDYEQYF.